This section outlines one TCR beta chain sequence together with its context. Its specificity is unknown. Trimming cost V 5 bases and J 0 bases, with 14 bases left between them. Looked up from germline, CDR1 is SGHTA and CDR2 is FQGNSA. The CDR3 has 16 amino acids. This sample was taken from a study of cytomegalovirus exposure and HLA in healthy donors. For the study at large: Genotyping of about 400 donors showed that about 84% belonged to the Caucasian-associated ancestry cluster.

The PCR ran on 60 Vbeta and 13 Jbeta primers. The protocol was immunoSEQ multiplex PCR, while the TCRdb copy is restricted to in-frame clones and leaves out a portion. The table shows approximately 150,000 clones, with more than 65% occurring only once. Findings of the study overall: Cytomegalovirus association was listed for 164 TCR beta chains. Later work found that TCR association rates differed between HLA loci; DRB1 had the most and HLA-C the fewest. Sequencing artifact likely explains a cluster of highly shared sequence variants.

Sequencing was carried out using PBMCs. J is TRBJ1-3 and V is TRBV7-2; the D gene is possibly TRBD1 (6 bases). This receptor was taken from a man aged 30 to 45 in good health and CMV-seropositive. For the CDR3, the DNA is TGTGCCAGCAGCCGTCGAAACAGGGTCTCTGGAAACACCATATATTTT. The encoded protein is CASSRRNRVSGNTIYF.